The 8 T cell receptor beta chains presented below share a single source sample, sequenced in a study of cytomegalovirus exposure and HLA in healthy donors. Only in-frame clones appear in the TCRdb table, and some are missing; sequencing was by immunoSEQ multiplex PCR. Altogether around 95,000 clones are present, 85% being singletons, with the ten largest covering 20%. The sequencing sample was made of PBMCs. These receptors all stem from a young man in good health and CMV-seropositive.

The chain is built from TRBV27 and TRBJ2-2, with 9 bases identical to TRBD1. CDR3 length equals 17 residues. Trimming cost V 0 bases and J 1 base; bases outside gene matches: 3. Germline CDR1 reads MNHEY; CDR2 reads SMNVEV (reference sequence). This chain's CDR3 is CASSLSKGQGNTGELFF. The CDR3 DNA reads as TGTGCCAGCAGTTTATCGAAGGGACAGGGGAACACCGGGGAGCTGTTTTTT.

This chain uses TRBV10-1 with TRBJ2-2, with TRBD2 as a possible D gene (5 bases). The CDR3 extends over 15 amino acids. With 6 bases removed from V and 3 bases from J, the gap between germline ends came to 14 bases. Germline CDR1 and CDR2: WNHNN and SYGVQD (reference sequence). CDR3 DNA: TGCGCCAGCAGCCCCTTCGGCGGGTACACCGGGGAGCTGTTTTTT. It is translated as CASSPFGGYTGELFF.

The CDR3 loop is CASSFRTGGDEQFF. The CDR3 DNA is TGTGCCAGCAGCTTTAGGACAGGGGGCGATGAGCAGTTCTTC. V is TRBV7-9 and J is TRBJ2-1; the match to TRBD1 covers 11 bases. This CDR3 is built from 14 residues. Germline assignment: CDR1 SEHNR and CDR2 FQNEAQ (reference sequence). Trimming cost V 3 bases and J 8 bases; bases outside gene matches: 3.

The chain has TRBV6-6 and TRBJ2-7; D uncertain. The V gene lost 2 bases and the J gene lost 1 base, with 12 bases spanning the gap. Germline CDR1 reads MNHNY; CDR2 reads SVGAGI (reference sequence). The CDR3 length is 15 residues. The CDR3, as DNA: TGTGCCAGCAGTTACGGCCAGGTAAAATCCTACGAGCAGTACGTC. This sequence encodes CASSYGQVKSYEQYV.

The J gene is TRBJ1-3, the V gene TRBV4-1; 9 bases match TRBD1. Trimming removed 1 base from V and 3 bases from J; junction bases left unmatched: 4. In germline, CDR1 is MGHRA, CDR2 YSYEKL. This CDR3 is built from 16 residues. CDR3 residues: CASSQVDRGIGNTIYF. In DNA form, the CDR3 reads TGCGCCAGCAGCCAAGTAGACAGGGGGATTGGAAACACCATATATTTT.

This clone was seen more than once but under ten times. The J gene is TRBJ2-7, the V gene TRBV18; D is ambiguous. The CDR3 contains 12 residues. V was cut by 5 bases and J by 6 bases, with 11 bases left in between. Germline-derived CDR1 and CDR2 are KGHSH and LQKENI. This CDR3 is CASSTNQAEQYV. The CDR3 DNA follows: TGTGCCAGCTCAACTAACCAAGCCGAGCAGTACGTC.

CDR3 amino acids: CATSRGGQGTGANVLTF. CDR3 coding DNA: TGTGCCACCAGCAGAGGGGGACAGGGGACCGGGGCCAACGTCCTGACTTTC. V usage is TRBV15 and J usage is TRBJ2-6; 10 positions match TRBD1. V trimming: 1 base; J trimming: 4 bases; junction bases outside the gene matches: 4. The CDR3 runs 17 residues. From germline, CDR1 is LNHNV and CDR2 YYDKDF (reference sequence).

This clone appeared a few times. The CDR3 region is CASSANPGGLYTGELFF. The DNA for the CDR3 is TGTGCCAGCAGCGCTAACCCAGGGGGTTTGTATACCGGGGAGCTGTTTTTT. The chain combines TRBV9 with TRBJ2-2, with 7 bases aligning to TRBD1. This CDR3 comprises 17 residues. V was clipped by 3 bases and J by 5 bases; unmatched bases: 13. Germline V gives CDR1 SGDLS, CDR2 YYNGEE.